This is a list of T cell receptor beta chains from one sample in a study of blood T cell repertoires in COVID-19. TCRdb's table, derived via immunoSEQ multiplex PCR, lists solely in-frame clones and lacks some. The data contain approximately 190,000 clones, around 80% of them singletons. Material: peripheral blood. These receptors were taken from a man aged 25 to 40 with active or convalescent COVID-19. CDR3s include the opening cysteine and the closing phenylalanine or tryptophan. The D gene is left open where the match is weak. The size of a clone is reported for some rows only, either as once, few or many, or as a class for expanded clones.

clone_size: .
v_call: TRBV27
d_call: .
j_call: TRBJ1-1
cdr3_nt: TGTGCCAGCAGTTTGAACAGCGGTGTCACTGAAGCTTTCTTT
cdr3_aa: CASSLNSGVTEAFF

clone_size: few
v_call: TRBV6-5
d_call: .
j_call: TRBJ1-3
cdr3_nt: TGTGCCAGCAGTTACGACGGGACACTCGGAAACACCATATATTTT
cdr3_aa: CASSYDGTLGNTIYF

clone_size: .
v_call: TRBV2
d_call: .
j_call: TRBJ1-1
cdr3_nt: TGTGCCAGCTTACAGGATTCTAACACTGAAGCTTTCTTT
cdr3_aa: CASLQDSNTEAFF

clone_size: .
v_call: TRBV19
d_call: TRBD2
j_call: TRBJ2-1
cdr3_nt: TGTGCCAGTAGTATAGCCCAGGGAGGGAATGAGCAGTTCTTC
cdr3_aa: CASSIAQGGNEQFF

clone_size: .
v_call: TRBV6-5
d_call: .
j_call: TRBJ1-5
cdr3_nt: TGTGCCAGTTCCGTACGGGATAGCAATCAGCCCCAGCATTTT
cdr3_aa: CASSVRDSNQPQHF

clone_size: .
v_call: TRBV28
d_call: TRBD2
j_call: TRBJ2-5
cdr3_nt: TGTGCCAGCAGTTTAGGACTAGCGGGGGGGCGGTACCAAGAGACCCAGTACTTC
cdr3_aa: CASSLGLAGGRYQETQYF

clone_size: .
v_call: TRBV29-1
d_call: .
j_call: TRBJ1-4
cdr3_nt: TGCAGCGTTCTCGGTGAGGGCGCTGACCGGGAAAAACTGTTTTTT
cdr3_aa: CSVLGEGADREKLFF

clone_size: once
v_call: TRBV10-3
d_call: .
j_call: TRBJ2-7
cdr3_nt: TGTGCCATCAGTGAGATTGGCAGGGATCCCTACGAGCAGTACTTC
cdr3_aa: CAISEIGRDPYEQYF

clone_size: .
v_call: TRBV24-1
d_call: .
j_call: TRBJ1-2
cdr3_nt: TGTGCCGCTGGGGGCCTCAAGGGGTATGGCTACACCTTC
cdr3_aa: CAAGGLKGYGYTF

clone_size: once
v_call: TRBV9
d_call: .
j_call: TRBJ1-6
cdr3_nt: TGTGCCAGCAGCGTAGAAGGGGATAATTCACCCCTCCACTTT
cdr3_aa: CASSVEGDNSPLHF

clone_size: .
v_call: TRBV19
d_call: TRBD1
j_call: TRBJ1-5
cdr3_nt: TGTGCCAGTAGTATCCCGTTACGACAGGGTGGGGGGAATCAGCCCCAGCATTTT
cdr3_aa: CASSIPLRQGGGNQPQHF

clone_size: once
v_call: TRBV19
d_call: TRBD1
j_call: TRBJ1-2
cdr3_nt: TGTGCCAGTAATGGAGGGGTGGGGACAGCCCGGATGGCAATCTATGGCTACACCTTC
cdr3_aa: CASNGGVGTARMAIYGYTF

clone_size: once
v_call: TRBV27
d_call: TRBD1
j_call: TRBJ1-5
cdr3_nt: TGTGCCAGCAGAGGGACAGGGGGATCGAGTCAGCCCCAGCATTTT
cdr3_aa: CASRGTGGSSQPQHF

clone_size: .
v_call: TRBV14
d_call: .
j_call: TRBJ2-7
cdr3_nt: TGTGCCAGCAGCCAAGGCCAGGCCTACTCCTACGAGCAGTACTTC
cdr3_aa: CASSQGQAYSYEQYF

clone_size: .
v_call: TRBV9
d_call: TRBD2
j_call: TRBJ2-1
cdr3_nt: TGTGCCAGCAGCGTAGGTAAGCGGGGGAACAATGAGCAGTTCTTC
cdr3_aa: CASSVGKRGNNEQFF

clone_size: .
v_call: TRBV2
d_call: .
j_call: TRBJ2-5
cdr3_nt: TGTGCCAGCAGTGGAACCCTAGATCAAGAGACCCAGTACTTC
cdr3_aa: CASSGTLDQETQYF

clone_size: many
v_call: TRBV2
d_call: TRBD1
j_call: TRBJ1-6
cdr3_nt: TGTGCCAGCGGGACAGGGTCATATTCACCCCTCCACTTT
cdr3_aa: CASGTGSYSPLHF

clone_size: .
v_call: TRBV19
d_call: TRBD1
j_call: TRBJ1-5
cdr3_nt: TGTGCCAGTAGTCTAACAGGGGAAGGTAATCAGCCCCAGCATTTT
cdr3_aa: CASSLTGEGNQPQHF